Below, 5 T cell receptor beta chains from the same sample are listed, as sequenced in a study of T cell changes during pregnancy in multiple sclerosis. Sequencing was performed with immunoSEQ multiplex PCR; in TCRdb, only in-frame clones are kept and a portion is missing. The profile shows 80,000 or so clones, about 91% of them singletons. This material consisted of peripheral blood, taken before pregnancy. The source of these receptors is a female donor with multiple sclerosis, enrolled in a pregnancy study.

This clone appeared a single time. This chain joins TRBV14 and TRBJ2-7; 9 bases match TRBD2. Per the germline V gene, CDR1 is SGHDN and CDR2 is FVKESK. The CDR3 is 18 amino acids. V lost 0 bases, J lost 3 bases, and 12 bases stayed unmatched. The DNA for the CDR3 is TGTGCCAGCAGCCAAGACCCCCGACCTAGCGGGGAGATCTACGAGCAGTACTTC. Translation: CASSQDPRPSGEIYEQYF.

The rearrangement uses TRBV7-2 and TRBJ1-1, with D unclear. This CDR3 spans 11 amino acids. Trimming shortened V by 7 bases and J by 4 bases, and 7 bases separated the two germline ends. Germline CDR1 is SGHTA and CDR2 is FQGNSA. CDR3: CASKRITEAFF. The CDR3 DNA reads TGTGCCAGCAAGAGGATCACTGAAGCTTTCTTT. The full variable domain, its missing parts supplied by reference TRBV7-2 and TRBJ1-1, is GAGVSQSPSNKVTEKGKDVELRCDPISGHTALYWYRQSLGQGLEFLIYFQGNSAPDKSGLPSDRFSAERTGGSVSTLTIQRTQQEDSAVYLCASKRITEAFFGQGTRLTVV.

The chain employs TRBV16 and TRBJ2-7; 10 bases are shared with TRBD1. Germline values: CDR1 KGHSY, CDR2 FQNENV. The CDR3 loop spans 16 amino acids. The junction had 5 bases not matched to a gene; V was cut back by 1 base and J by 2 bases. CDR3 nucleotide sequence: TGTGCCAGCAGCCAATATACCGGGACAGGGGCCTACGAGCAGTACTTC. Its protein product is CASSQYTGTGAYEQYF. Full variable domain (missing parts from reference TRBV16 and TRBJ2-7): GEEVAQTPKHLVRGEGQKAKLYCAPIKGHSYVFWYQQVLKNEFKFLISFQNENVFDETGMPKERFSAKCLPNSPCSLEIQATKLEDSAVYFCASSQYTGTGAYEQYFGPGTRLTVT.

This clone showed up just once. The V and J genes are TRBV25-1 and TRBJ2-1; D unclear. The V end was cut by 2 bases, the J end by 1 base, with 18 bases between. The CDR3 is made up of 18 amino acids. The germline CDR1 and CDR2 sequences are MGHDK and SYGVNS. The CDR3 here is CASSEPPSPSRSYNEQFF. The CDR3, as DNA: TGTGCCAGCAGTGAACCCCCTTCCCCTAGTCGGTCCTACAATGAGCAGTTCTTC.

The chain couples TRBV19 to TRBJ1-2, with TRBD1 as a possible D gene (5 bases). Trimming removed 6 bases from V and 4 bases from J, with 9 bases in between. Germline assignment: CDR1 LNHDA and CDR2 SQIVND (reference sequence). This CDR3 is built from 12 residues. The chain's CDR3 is CASSQGLYGYTF. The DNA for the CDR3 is TGTGCCAGTAGCCAGGGACTCTATGGCTACACCTTC. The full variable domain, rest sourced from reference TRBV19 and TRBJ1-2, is DGGITQSPKYLFRKEGQNVTLSCEQNLNHDAMYWYRQDPGQGLRLIYYSQIVNDFQKGDIAEGYSVSREKKESFPLTVTSAQKNPTAFYLCASSQGLYGYTFGSGTRLTVV.